This TCR beta chain was sequenced for a study of cytomegalovirus exposure and HLA in healthy donors. Of note for this clone: Its antigen remains unidentified.

PCR was performed using 60 Vbeta and 13 Jbeta primers. Data came from immunoSEQ multiplex PCR; TCRdb stores just in-frame clones and leaves some out. The profile shows approximately 170,000 clones, about three quarters of them singletons. Findings of the study overall: Despite most TCR sequences being rare, some public TCRs occurred in many donors. One variant, a missense change in DCLRE1C, was linked in a later analysis to TCR beta V- and J-gene trimming.

The receptor was isolated from a woman between 35 and 50 years old in good health and CMV-seropositive. Sample: PBMCs.

The CDR3 sequence: CASSLVRTGNTGELFF. CDR3 coding DNA: TGTGCCAGCAGCTTAGTCAGGACAGGGAACACCGGGGAGCTGTTTTTT. The chain links TRBV7-2 to TRBJ2-2; 7 positions match TRBD1. Trimming removed 1 base from V and 1 base from J; junction bases left unmatched: 3. Germline CDR1 SGHTA, CDR2 FQGNSA. The CDR3 runs to 16 residues. The complete variable domain, with remaining parts taken from reference TRBV7-2 and TRBJ2-2, reads GAGVSQSPSNKVTEKGKDVELRCDPISGHTALYWYRQSLGQGLEFLIYFQGNSAPDKSGLPSDRFSAERTGGSVSTLTIQRTQQEDSAVYLCASSLVRTGNTGELFFGEGSRLTVL.